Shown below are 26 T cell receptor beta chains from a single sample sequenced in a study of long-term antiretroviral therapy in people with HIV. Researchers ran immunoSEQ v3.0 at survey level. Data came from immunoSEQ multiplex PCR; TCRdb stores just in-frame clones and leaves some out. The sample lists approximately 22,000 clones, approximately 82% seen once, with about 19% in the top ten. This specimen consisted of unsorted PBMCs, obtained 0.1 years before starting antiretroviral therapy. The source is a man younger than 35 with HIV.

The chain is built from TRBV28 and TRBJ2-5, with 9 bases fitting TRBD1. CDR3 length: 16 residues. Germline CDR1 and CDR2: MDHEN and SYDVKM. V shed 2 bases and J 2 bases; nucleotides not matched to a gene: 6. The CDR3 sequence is CASSLGTGIKQETQYF. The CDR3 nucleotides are TGTGCCAGCAGTTTAGGGACAGGGATCAAACAAGAGACCCAGTACTTC.

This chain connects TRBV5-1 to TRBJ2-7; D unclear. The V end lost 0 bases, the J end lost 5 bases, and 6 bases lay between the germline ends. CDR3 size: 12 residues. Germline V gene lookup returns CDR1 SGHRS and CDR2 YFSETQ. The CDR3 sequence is CASSLVRDEQYF. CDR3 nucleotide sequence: TGCGCCAGCAGCTTGGTCCGGGACGAGCAGTACTTC. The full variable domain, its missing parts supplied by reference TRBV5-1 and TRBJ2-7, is KAGVTQTPRYLIKTRGQQVTLSCSPISGHRSVSWYQQTPGQGLQFLFEYFSETQRNKGNFPGRFSGRQFSNSRSEMNVSTLELGDSALYLCASSLVRDEQYFGPGTRLTVT.

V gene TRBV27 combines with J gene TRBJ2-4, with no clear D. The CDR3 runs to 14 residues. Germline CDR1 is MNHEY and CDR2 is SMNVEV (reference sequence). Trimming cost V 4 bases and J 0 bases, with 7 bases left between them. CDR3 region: CASSSWTAKNIQYF. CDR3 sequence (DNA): TGTGCCAGCAGTTCCTGGACAGCCAAAAACATTCAGTACTTC.

The CDR3 nucleotides are TGCGCCAGCAGCCAAGAAGACCGGGACACCGGGGAGCTGTTTTTT. Translating gives CASSQEDRDTGELFF. The chain is built from TRBV4-3 and TRBJ2-2, with D uncertain. The CDR3 has 15 amino acids. Deletions cut 0 bases from V and 3 bases from J, with 8 bases between. Germline V gene data show CDR1 as LGHNA and CDR2 as YSLEER.

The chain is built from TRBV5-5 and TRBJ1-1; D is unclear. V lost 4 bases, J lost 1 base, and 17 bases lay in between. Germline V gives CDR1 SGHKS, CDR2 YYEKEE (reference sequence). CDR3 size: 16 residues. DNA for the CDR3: TGTGCCAGCAGCCCCCCAACAAAGCCCTCGAACACTGAAGCTTTCTTT. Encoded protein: CASSPPTKPSNTEAFF.

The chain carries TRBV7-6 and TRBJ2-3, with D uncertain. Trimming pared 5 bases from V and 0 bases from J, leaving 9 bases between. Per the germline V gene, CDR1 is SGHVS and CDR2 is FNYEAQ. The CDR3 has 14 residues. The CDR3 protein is CASSLPSSTDTQYF. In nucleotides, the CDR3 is TGTGCCAGCAGCCTGCCTAGTAGCACAGATACGCAGTATTTT.

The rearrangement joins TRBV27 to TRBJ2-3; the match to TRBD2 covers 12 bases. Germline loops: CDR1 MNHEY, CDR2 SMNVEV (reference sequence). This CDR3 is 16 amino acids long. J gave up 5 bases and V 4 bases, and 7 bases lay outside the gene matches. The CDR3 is CASSYWASGREDTQYF. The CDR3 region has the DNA TGTGCCAGCAGTTATTGGGCTAGCGGGAGGGAAGATACGCAGTATTTT.

CDR3 nucleotides: TGTGCCAGCACTACTAGGGCTAGCGGGAGGGCATACGAGCAGTACTTC. This translates into CASTTRASGRAYEQYF. V is TRBV28 and J is TRBJ2-7; TRBD2 aligns across 12 bases. The CDR3 covers 16 residues. CDR1 MDHEN and CDR2 SYDVKM come from the germline V gene. V was clipped by 7 bases and J by 4 bases; unmatched bases: 11.

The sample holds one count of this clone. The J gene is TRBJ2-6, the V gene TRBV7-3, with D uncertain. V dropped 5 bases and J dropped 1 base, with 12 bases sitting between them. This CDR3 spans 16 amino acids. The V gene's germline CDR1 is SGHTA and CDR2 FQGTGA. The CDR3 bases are TGTGCCAGCAGCCCCACCCAACGGTCTGGGGCCAACGTCCTGACTTTC. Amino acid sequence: CASSPTQRSGANVLTF.

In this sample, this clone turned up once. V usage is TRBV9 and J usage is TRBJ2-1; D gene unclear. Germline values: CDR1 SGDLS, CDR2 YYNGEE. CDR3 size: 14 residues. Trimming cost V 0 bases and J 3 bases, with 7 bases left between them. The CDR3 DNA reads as TGTGCCAGCAGCGTAGAGGGCTACTACAATGAGCAGTTCTTC. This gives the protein CASSVEGYYNEQFF.

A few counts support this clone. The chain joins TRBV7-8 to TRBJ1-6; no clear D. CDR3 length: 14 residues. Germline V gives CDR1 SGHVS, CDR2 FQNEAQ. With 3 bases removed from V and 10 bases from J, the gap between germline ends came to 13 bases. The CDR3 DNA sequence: TGTGCCAGCAGCTTGGGCGCTTCGGGGTCACCCCTCCACTTT. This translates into CASSLGASGSPLHF.

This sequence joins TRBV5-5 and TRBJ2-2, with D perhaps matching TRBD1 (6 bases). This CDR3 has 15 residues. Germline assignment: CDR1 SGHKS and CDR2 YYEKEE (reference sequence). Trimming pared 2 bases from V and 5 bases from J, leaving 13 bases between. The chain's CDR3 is CASSFRDIRTGELFF. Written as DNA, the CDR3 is TGTGCCAGCAGCTTTCGGGACATACGAACCGGGGAGCTGTTTTTT.

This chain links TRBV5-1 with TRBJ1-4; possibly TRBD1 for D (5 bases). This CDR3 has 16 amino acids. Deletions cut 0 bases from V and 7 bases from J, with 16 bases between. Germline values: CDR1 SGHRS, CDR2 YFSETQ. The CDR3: CASSLVYRGRGEKLFF. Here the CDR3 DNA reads TGCGCCAGCAGCTTGGTTTATAGGGGACGGGGTGAAAAACTGTTTTTT.

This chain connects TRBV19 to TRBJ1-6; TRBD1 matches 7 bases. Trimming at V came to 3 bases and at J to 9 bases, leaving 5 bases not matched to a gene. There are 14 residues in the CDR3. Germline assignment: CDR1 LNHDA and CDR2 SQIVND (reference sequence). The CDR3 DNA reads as TGTGCCAGTAGTATTCTGGGACAGAGTTCACCCCTCCACTTT. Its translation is CASSILGQSSPLHF.

The CDR3, as DNA: TGTGCCAGCAGCAAAAAAGGGCTAGCGGGAGGGGGTTACACCGGGGAGCTGTTTTTT. Amino acid sequence: CASSKKGLAGGGYTGELFF. The chain joins TRBV21-1 to TRBJ2-2; TRBD2, the D gene given by the table, was not confirmed from the DNA. TRBV21-1 is assigned pseudogene status. The CDR3 is 19 amino acids.

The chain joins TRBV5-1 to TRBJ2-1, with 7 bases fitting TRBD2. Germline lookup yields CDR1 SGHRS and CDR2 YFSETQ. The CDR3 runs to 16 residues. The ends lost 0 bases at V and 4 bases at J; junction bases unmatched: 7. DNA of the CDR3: TGCGCCAGCAGCTTGGGGGACGGGGGGTCATACAATGAGCAGTTCTTC. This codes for CASSLGDGGSYNEQFF.

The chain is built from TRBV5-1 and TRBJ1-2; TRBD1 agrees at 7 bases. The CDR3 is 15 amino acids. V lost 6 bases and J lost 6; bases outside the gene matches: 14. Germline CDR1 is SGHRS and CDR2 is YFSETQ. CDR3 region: CASMTGTRAFDGYTF. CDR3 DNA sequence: TGCGCCAGCATGACAGGGACGAGGGCCTTTGATGGCTACACCTTC.

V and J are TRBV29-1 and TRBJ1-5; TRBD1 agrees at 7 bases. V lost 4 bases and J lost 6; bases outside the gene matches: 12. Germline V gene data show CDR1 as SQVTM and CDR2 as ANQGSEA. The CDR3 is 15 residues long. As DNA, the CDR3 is TGCAGCGTTGGTTCGGAGGGGGCAGATCGTCAGCCCCAGCATTTT. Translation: CSVGSEGADRQPQHF.

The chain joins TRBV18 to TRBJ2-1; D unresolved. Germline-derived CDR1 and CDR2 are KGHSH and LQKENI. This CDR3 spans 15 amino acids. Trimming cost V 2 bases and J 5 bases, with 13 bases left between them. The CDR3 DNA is TGTGCCAGCTCACCAAGGGTTACTAAGGACAATGAGCAGTTCTTC. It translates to CASSPRVTKDNEQFF.

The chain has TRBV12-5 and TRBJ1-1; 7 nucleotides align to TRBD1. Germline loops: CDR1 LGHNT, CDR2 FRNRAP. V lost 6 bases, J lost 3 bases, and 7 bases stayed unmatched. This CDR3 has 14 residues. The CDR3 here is CASGNPGQHTEAFF. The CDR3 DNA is TGTGCTAGTGGGAACCCGGGACAGCACACTGAAGCTTTCTTT.

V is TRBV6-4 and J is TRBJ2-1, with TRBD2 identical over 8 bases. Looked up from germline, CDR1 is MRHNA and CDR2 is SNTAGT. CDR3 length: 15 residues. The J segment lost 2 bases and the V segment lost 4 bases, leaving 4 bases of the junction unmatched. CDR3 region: CASSVYGGAYNEQFF. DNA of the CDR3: TGTGCCAGCAGTGTTTACGGGGGGGCCTACAATGAGCAGTTCTTC.

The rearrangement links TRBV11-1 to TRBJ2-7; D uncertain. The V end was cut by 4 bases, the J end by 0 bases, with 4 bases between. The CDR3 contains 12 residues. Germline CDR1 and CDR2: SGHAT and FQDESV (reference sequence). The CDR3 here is CASSSLSYEQYF. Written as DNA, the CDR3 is TGTGCCAGCAGCTCCCTCTCCTACGAGCAGTACTTC.

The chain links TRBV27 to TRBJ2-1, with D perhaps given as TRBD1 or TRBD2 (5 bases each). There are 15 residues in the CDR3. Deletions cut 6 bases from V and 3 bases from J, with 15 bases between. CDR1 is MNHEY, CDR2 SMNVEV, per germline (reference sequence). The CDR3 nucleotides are TGTGCCAGCAGCCAAGACGCAGGGAGCTACAATGAGCAGTTCTTC. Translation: CASSQDAGSYNEQFF.

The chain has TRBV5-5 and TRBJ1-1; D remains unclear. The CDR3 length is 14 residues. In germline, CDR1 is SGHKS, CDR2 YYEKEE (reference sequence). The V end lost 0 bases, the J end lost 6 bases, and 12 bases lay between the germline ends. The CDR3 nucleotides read TGTGCCAGCAGCTTGGAGGCGGCCACGGCTGAAGCTTTCTTT. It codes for CASSLEAATAEAFF.

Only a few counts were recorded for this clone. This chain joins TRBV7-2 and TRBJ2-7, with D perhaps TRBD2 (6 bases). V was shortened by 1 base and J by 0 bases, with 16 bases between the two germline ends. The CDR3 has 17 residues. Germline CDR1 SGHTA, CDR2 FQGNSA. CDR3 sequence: CASSLVGAGMSSYEQYF. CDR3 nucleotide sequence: TGTGCCAGCAGCTTAGTAGGGGCGGGGATGAGCTCCTACGAGCAGTACTTC.

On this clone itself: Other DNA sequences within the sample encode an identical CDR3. In nucleotides, the CDR3 is TGCGCCAGCAGCTTGTCGGGGGGTTCCTACGAGCAGTACTTC. It encodes CASSLSGGSYEQYF. The rearrangement uses TRBV5-1 and TRBJ2-7, with 7 bases identical to TRBD2. The V gene end was trimmed by 1 base and the J gene end by 1 base; junction bases not matched to a gene: 2. This CDR3 is built from 14 residues. Germline V CDR1 and CDR2: SGHRS, YFSETQ. Full variable domain (outside the CDR3, taken from reference TRBV5-1 and TRBJ2-7): KAGVTQTPRYLIKTRGQQVTLSCSPISGHRSVSWYQQTPGQGLQFLFEYFSETQRNKGNFPGRFSGRQFSNSRSEMNVSTLELGDSALYLCASSLSGGSYEQYFGPGTRLTVT.